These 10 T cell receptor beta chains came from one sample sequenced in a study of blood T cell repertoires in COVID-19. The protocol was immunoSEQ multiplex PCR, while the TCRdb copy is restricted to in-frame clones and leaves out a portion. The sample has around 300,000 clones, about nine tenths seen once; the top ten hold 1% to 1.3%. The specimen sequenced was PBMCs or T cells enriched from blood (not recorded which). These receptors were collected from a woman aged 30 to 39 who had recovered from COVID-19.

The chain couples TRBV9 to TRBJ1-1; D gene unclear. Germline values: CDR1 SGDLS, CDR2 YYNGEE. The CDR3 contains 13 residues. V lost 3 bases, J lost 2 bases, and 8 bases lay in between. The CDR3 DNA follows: TGTGCCAGCAGCGCTTCTCCCAACACTGAAGCTTTCTTT. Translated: CASSASPNTEAFF.

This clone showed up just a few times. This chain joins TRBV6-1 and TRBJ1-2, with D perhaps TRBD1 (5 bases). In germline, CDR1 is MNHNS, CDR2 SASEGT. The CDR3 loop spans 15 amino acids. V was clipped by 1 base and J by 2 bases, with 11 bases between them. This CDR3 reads CASSEGGTWNYGYTF. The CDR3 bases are TGTGCCAGCAGTGAAGGGGGGACTTGGAACTATGGCTACACCTTC.

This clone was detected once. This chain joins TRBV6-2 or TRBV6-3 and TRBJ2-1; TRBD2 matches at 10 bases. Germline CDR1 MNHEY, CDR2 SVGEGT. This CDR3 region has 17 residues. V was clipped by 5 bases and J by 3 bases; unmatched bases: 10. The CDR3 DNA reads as TGTGCCAGCAGTCCCCACTTAGCGGGAGGCAACTACAATGAGCAGTTCTTC. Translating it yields CASSPHLAGGNYNEQFF.

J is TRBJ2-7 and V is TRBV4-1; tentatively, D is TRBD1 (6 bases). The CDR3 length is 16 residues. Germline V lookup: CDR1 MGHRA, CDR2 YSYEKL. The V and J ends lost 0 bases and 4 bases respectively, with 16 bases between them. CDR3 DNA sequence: TGCGCCAGCAGCCAAGATCTGGGGCAGGGGAATTACGAGCAGTACTTC. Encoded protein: CASSQDLGQGNYEQYF.

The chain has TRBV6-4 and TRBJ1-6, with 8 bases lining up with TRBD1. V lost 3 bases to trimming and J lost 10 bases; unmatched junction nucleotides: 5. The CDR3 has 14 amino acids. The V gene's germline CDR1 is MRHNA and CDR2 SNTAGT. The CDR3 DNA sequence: TGTGCCAGCAGTGAAGGCAGGGGGCTGTCACCCCTCCACTTT. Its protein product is CASSEGRGLSPLHF.

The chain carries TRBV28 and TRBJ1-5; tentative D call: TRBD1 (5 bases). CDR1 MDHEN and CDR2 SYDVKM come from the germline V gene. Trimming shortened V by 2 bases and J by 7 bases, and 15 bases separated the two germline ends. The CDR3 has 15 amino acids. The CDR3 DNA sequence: TGTGCCAGCAGTTTACCCCCCGGGAGGGACCAGCCCCAGCATTTT. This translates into CASSLPPGRDQPQHF.

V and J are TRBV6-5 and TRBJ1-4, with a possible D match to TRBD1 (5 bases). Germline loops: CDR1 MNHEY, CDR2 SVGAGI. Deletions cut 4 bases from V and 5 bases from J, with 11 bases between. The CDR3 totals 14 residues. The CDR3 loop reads CASSSGLQNEKLFF. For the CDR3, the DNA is TGTGCCAGCAGTTCGGGACTGCAGAATGAAAAACTGTTTTTT.

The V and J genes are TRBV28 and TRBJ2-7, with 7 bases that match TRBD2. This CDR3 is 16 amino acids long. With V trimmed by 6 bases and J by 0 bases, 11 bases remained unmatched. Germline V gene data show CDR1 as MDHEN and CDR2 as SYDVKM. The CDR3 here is CASSLLATISSYEQYF. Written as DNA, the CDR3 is TGTGCCAGCAGCTTACTAGCGACAATTAGCTCCTACGAGCAGTACTTC.

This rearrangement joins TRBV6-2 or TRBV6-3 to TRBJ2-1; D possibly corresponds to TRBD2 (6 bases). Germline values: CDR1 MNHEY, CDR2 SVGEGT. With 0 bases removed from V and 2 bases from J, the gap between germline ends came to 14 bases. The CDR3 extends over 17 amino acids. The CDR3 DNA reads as TGTGCCAGCAGTTACTCTAGACTAGTTGTCCCCTACAATGAGCAGTTCTTC. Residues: CASSYSRLVVPYNEQFF.

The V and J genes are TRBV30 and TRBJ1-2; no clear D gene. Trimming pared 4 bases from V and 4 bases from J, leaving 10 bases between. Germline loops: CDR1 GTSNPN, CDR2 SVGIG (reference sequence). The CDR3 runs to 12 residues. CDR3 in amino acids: CAWTGSVYGYTF. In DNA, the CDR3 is TGTGCCTGGACAGGCTCAGTCTATGGCTACACCTTC. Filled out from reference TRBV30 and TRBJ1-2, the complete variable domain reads SQTIHQWPATLVQPVGSPLSLECTVEGTSNPNLYWYRQAAGRGLQLLFYSVGIGQISSEVPQNLSASRPQDRQFILSSKKLLLSDSGFYLCAWTGSVYGYTFGSGTRLTVV.